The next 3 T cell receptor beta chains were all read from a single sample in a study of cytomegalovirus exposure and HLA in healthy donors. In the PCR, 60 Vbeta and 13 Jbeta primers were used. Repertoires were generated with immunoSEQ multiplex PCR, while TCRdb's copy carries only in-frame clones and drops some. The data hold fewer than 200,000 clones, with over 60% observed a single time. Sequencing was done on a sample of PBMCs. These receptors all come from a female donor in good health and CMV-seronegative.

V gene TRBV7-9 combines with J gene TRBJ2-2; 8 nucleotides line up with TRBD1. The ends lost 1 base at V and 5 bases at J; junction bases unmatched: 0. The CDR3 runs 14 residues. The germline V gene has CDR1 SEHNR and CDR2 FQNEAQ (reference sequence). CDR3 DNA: TGTGCCAGCAGCTTAGGACAGGGGACCGGGGAGCTGTTTTTT. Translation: CASSLGQGTGELFF.

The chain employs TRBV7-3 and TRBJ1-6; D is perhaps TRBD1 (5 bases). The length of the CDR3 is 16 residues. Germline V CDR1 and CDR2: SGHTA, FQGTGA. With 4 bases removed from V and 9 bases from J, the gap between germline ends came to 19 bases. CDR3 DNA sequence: TGTGCCAGCAGCTCGACAGCCCCCGCTGGGATTTCACCCCTCCACTTT. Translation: CASSSTAPAGISPLHF.

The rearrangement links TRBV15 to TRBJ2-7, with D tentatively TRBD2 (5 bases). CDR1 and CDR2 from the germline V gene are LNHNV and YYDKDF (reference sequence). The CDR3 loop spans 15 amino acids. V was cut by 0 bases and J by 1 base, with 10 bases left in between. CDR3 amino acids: CATSRDRGLSYEQYF. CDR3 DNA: TGTGCCACCAGCAGAGATAGAGGACTTTCCTACGAGCAGTACTTC. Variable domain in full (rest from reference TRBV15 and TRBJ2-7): DAMVIQNPRYQVTQFGKPVTLSCSQTLNHNVMYWYQQKSSQAPKLLFHYYDKDFNNEADTPDNFQSRRPNTSFCFLDIRSPGLGDTAMYLCATSRDRGLSYEQYFGPGTRLTVT.